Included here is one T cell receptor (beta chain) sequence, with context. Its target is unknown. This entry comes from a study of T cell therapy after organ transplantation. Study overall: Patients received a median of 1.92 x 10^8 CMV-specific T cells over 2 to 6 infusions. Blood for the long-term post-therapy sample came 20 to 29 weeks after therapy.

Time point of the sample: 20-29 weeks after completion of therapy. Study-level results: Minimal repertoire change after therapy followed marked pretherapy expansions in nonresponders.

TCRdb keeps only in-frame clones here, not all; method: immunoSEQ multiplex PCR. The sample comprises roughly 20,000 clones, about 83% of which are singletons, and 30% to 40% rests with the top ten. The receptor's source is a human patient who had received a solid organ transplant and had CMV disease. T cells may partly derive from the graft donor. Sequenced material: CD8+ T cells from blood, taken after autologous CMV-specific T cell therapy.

The CDR3 protein is CASSPATGGYTDTQYF. DNA of the CDR3: TGTGCCAGCTCACCAGCGACAGGGGGCTACACAGATACGCAGTATTTT. The chain joins TRBV18 to TRBJ2-3; 10 bases are shared with TRBD1. Per the germline V gene, CDR1 is KGHSH and CDR2 is LQKENI. The CDR3 runs to 16 residues. The trim removed 2 bases at V and 2 bases at J, leaving 4 bases unmatched.